Listed below are T cell receptor beta chains from one sample, sequenced in a study of OX40 agonist ivuxolimab in advanced cancers. The repertoire was sequenced with immunoSEQ multiplex PCR; TCRdb's copy has only in-frame clones and lacks some. The sample records about 58,000 clones, 91% being singletons. The sample in question was CD4+ or CD8+ T cells sorted from blood, obtained in a trial of the OX40 agonist ivuxolimab. The source of these receptors is an adult with an advanced solid tumor such as melanoma, head and neck, liver or kidney cancer. CDR3s include the opening cysteine and the closing phenylalanine or tryptophan. The D gene is left open where the match is weak. Part of the rows lack a size; the others show once, few, many or a class for expanded clones.

clone_size d_call j_call v_call cdr3_nt cdr3_aa
. TRBD2 TRBJ2-5 TRBV5-4 TGTGCCAGCAGCTTGGGGCTAGCGGGTTCAGAGACCCAGTACTTC CASSLGLAGSETQYF
few . TRBJ2-3 TRBV28 TGTGCCAGCAGTTTGGCTGAAAGCACAGATACGCAGTATTTT CASSLAESTDTQYF
. TRBD1 TRBJ2-3 TRBV7-3 TGTGCCAGCAGCTCGGGACAGGGTCGGACAGATACGCAGTATTTT CASSSGQGRTDTQYF
. TRBD2 TRBJ2-5 TRBV11-2 TGTGCCAGCAGCTTAGGGGGGGGACGGCTTCCTACAGAGACCCAGTACTTC CASSLGGGRLPTETQYF
once . TRBJ1-6 TRBV28 TGTGCCAGCAGTAAACAGGGTACACCCCTCCACTTT CASSKQGTPLHF
. . TRBJ2-5 TRBV7-2 TGTGCCAGCAGCTTCGTCAGCGAGACCCAGTACTTC CASSFVSETQYF
. TRBD1 TRBJ1-6 TRBV5-6 TGTGCCAGCAGCTTGTCAGCAGGGGGTTTATCACCCCTCCACTTT CASSLSAGGLSPLHF
. TRBD1 TRBJ1-1 TRBV7-3 TGTGCCAGCAGCCCTGACAGGGGGGCTGAAGCTTTCTTT CASSPDRGAEAFF
. . TRBJ2-4 TRBV18 TGTGCCAGCTCACCGGCTGAGGGGGGAGTGGCCAAAAACATTCAGTACTTC CASSPAEGGVAKNIQYF
. . TRBJ1-1 TRBV10-1 TGCGCCAGCAGTGAGCGGCCGCAGGGCCGTGAAGCTTTCTTT CASSERPQGREAFF
. . TRBJ2-7 TRBV19 TGTGCCAGTAGTATATTTGCGGCTAATTACGAGCAGTACTTC CASSIFAANYEQYF
. . TRBJ2-4 TRBV13 TGTGCCAGCAGCTTAGGCCTGGGGGGAGCCAAAAACATTCAGTACTTC CASSLGLGGAKNIQYF
. TRBD1 TRBJ2-7 TRBV7-2 TGTGCCAGCAGCGGGCAGGGGGCACAAGAGCAGTACTTC CASSGQGAQEQYF
once . TRBJ2-3 TRBV5-5 TGTGCCAGCAGCTTGGTTTCTGCGACAGATACGCAGTATTTT CASSLVSATDTQYF
. . TRBJ2-3 TRBV21-1 TGTGCCAGCAGCAAAGAAGGGCTCTGGCGACTAGCGGACACAGATACGCAGTATTTT CASSKEGLWRLADTDTQYF
. . TRBJ2-1 TRBV7-9 TGTGCCAGCAGCCGGGACCCAGGGGAGCAGTTCTTC CASSRDPGEQFF
. TRBD2 TRBJ2-3 TRBV2 TGTGCCAGCAGTGAATTACCGGGACTAGGCACAGATACGCAGTATTTT CASSELPGLGTDTQYF
. TRBD2 TRBJ2-7 TRBV5-1 TGCGCTACTTCAGAGGGGACTAGCGTCTCCTACGAGCAGTACTTC CATSEGTSVSYEQYF
. . TRBJ1-1 TRBV5-5 TGTGCCAGCAGCTTGGTTGCGGGTTGGTCTGAAGCTTTCTTT CASSLVAGWSEAFF
. . TRBJ2-1 TRBV28 TGTGCCAGCTGTGACCCCGGACCCTTTTACAATGAGCAGTTCTTC CASCDPGPFYNEQFF